One sample yielded the 10 T cell receptor beta chains listed below, sequenced in a study of blood T cells in healthy people across ages. Through a sample-barcoded 5' primer and a J-beta primer mix, a second PCR was run for about 6 to 12 cycles. Via MiXCR, TCRdb re-called the 5' RACE reads, giving one row per CDR3 protein. The sample includes approximately 850,000 distinct CDR3 sequences, roughly 60% seen only once; the top ten take 20% to 25%. The specimen was blood. These receptors all stem from a man aged 25 to 40 in good health.

The rearrangement joins TRBV5-1 to TRBJ2-5, with a possible D match to TRBD2 (6 bases). Germline-derived CDR1 and CDR2 are SGHRS and YFSETQ. The CDR3 runs to 15 residues. Trimming removed 0 bases at V and 5 bases at J, with 14 bases between. The DNA for the CDR3 is TGCGCCAGCAGCTTGGGTATTAGCGGTTCGGAGACCCAGTACTTC. Amino acid sequence: CASSLGISGSETQYF.

The J gene is TRBJ2-5, the V gene TRBV29-1; unclear D gene. The ends were cut back, 0 bases at V and 5 bases at J, with 10 bases in the middle. The length of the CDR3 is 13 residues. The germline V gene encodes CDR1 SQVTM and CDR2 ANQGSEA. The CDR3 DNA is TGCAGCGTTGAAGATAGTACTGGGGAGACCCAGTACTTC. Translated, it gives CSVEDSTGETQYF.

This clonotype was detected only a few times. This chain uses TRBV28 with TRBJ2-5; 10 bases line up with TRBD2. The V gene end was trimmed by 3 bases and the J gene end by 2 bases; junction bases not matched to a gene: 3. The CDR3 consists of 15 residues. Germline V gene sequence: CDR1 MDHEN, CDR2 SYDVKM. CDR3: CASSFGTSDQETQYF. The CDR3 DNA reads as TGTGCCAGCAGTTTCGGGACTAGCGATCAAGAGACCCAGTACTTC.

The gene calls are TRBV2 and TRBJ1-6, with unresolved D. The ends were cut back, 1 base at V and 9 bases at J, with 13 bases in the middle. In germline, CDR1 is SNHLY, CDR2 FYNNEI. CDR3 length: 15 amino acids. CDR3 coding DNA: TGTGCCAGCAGTGAAGAGAGCGGTTCAGGTTCACCCCTCCACTTT. Residues: CASSEESGSGSPLHF.

V gene TRBV14 combines with J gene TRBJ2-1; 15 nucleotides agree with TRBD2. CDR1 SGHDN and CDR2 FVKESK come from the germline V gene. The CDR3 sequence is 18 residues long. The V segment lost 6 bases and the J segment 7 bases; nucleotides outside the gene matches: 13. The CDR3 here is CASSRLGLAGGLLNEQFF. In nucleotides, the CDR3 is TGTGCCAGCAGTCGACTGGGACTAGCGGGGGGACTTTTGAATGAGCAGTTCTTC.

This clonotype was counted only a few times. The V call is TRBV30, the J call TRBJ2-1; D gene ambiguous. The CDR3 length is 13 residues. Trimming shortened V by 2 bases and J by 4 bases, and 9 bases separated the two germline ends. The germline V gene has CDR1 GTSNPN and CDR2 SVGIG (reference sequence). CDR3 nucleotide sequence: TGTGCCTGGAGTTATTGGGTTTACAATGAGCAGTTCTTC. Its translation is CAWSYWVYNEQFF.

The rearrangement uses TRBV30 and TRBJ2-7, with D perhaps TRBD1 or TRBD2 (5 bases each). Trimming stripped 4 bases from V and 10 bases from J, with 14 bases between. Germline lookup yields CDR1 GTSNPN and CDR2 SVGIG (reference sequence). The CDR3 is made up of 11 amino acids. The CDR3 sequence: CAWTASGPQYF. CDR3 DNA sequence: TGTGCCTGGACCGCCTCGGGGCCTCAGTACTTC.

This rearrangement joins TRBV6-2 or TRBV6-3 to TRBJ2-7; perhaps TRBD1 as D (6 bases). The length of the CDR3 is 15 residues. The germline V and J ends were trimmed by 8 bases and 3 bases, with 20 bases remaining between them. CDR1 and CDR2 (germline): MNHEY, SVGEGT. The CDR3 spells CASARTEDYLYEQYF. The DNA of the CDR3 is TGTGCCAGCGCCCGGACAGAAGACTACCTCTACGAGCAGTACTTC.

As for this clonotype: One end of the junction varies from germline; a read error may be responsible. The chain uses TRBV4-1 and TRBJ2-1, with D perhaps TRBD1 or TRBD2 (5 bases each). The CDR3 has 16 residues. From germline, CDR1 is MGHRA and CDR2 YSYEKL. The CDR3 region has the DNA TGCGCCAGCAGCGAAGAAGGCAAGGGGCGTGAGGGTGAGCAGTTCTTC. Translation gives CASSEEGKGREGEQFF.

The chain combines TRBV2 with TRBJ2-3, with D unresolved. The V gene's germline CDR1 is SNHLY and CDR2 FYNNEI. Trimming shortened V by 3 bases and J by 3 bases, and 31 bases separated the two germline ends. The CDR3 is 21 residues long. The CDR3 reads CASSDDLVRSDAKVGTDTQYF. The CDR3 nucleotides read TGTGCCAGCAGTGATGATTTAGTTCGCTCTGACGCTAAGGTGGGAACAGATACGCAGTATTTT. The full variable domain, rest sourced from reference TRBV2 and TRBJ2-3, is EPEVTQTPSHQVTQMGQEVILRCVPISNHLYFYWYRQILGQKVEFLVSFYNNEISEKSEIFDDQFSVERPDGSNFTLKIRSTKLEDSAMYFCASSDDLVRSDAKVGTDTQYFGPGTRLTVL.